Listed below are T cell receptor beta chains from one sample, sequenced in a study of blood T cell repertoires in COVID-19. Profiling relied on immunoSEQ multiplex PCR, and the TCRdb table lists in-frame clones only, not all of them. This sample has roughly 200,000 clones, with about 85% found just once. The sequencing input was PBMCs or T cells enriched from blood (not recorded which). These receptor sequences come from a woman in her thirties who had recovered from COVID-19. CDR3s include the opening cysteine and the closing phenylalanine or tryptophan. D genes are given only for firm matches. A row's size may be missing; if present it is once, few, many or a size class.

NA	13	TRBV2	TRBJ1-2	NA	TGTGCCAGCAGGGGGGGGAGCTCCTATGGCTACACCTTC	CASRGGSSYGYTF
NA	13	TRBV29-1	TRBJ1-1	NA	TGCAGCGTTCACGGGATCATGAACACTGAAGCTTTCTTT	CSVHGIMNTEAFF
TRBD2	14	TRBV6-5	TRBJ2-3	NA	TGTGCCAGCAACGACGGGAGGGGCCCAGATACGCAGTATTTT	CASNDGRGPDTQYF
TRBD2	17	TRBV4-2	TRBJ2-1	NA	TGTGCCAGCAGCCAAGGACTAGCGGACAGCTCCTACAATGAGCAGTTCTTC	CASSQGLADSSYNEQFF
NA	13	TRBV12-3/TRBV12-4	TRBJ1-1	NA	TGTGCCAGCCTTGCCGGGGGGTACACTGAAGCTTTCTTT	CASLAGGYTEAFF
TRBD2	17	TRBV9	TRBJ2-1	NA	TGTGCCAGCAGCGTAGCTAAGGGGACTAGCGGGGGCAATGAGCAGTTCTTC	CASSVAKGTSGGNEQFF
NA	14	TRBV6-5	TRBJ1-1	NA	TGTGCCAGCAGTTCCCCCGGGTTGAACACTGAAGCTTTCTTT	CASSSPGLNTEAFF
TRBD1	17	TRBV4-2	TRBJ1-1	NA	TGTGCCAGCACGAAACGGGACAGGGGTATCGGGGCCACTGAAGCTTTCTTT	CASTKRDRGIGATEAFF
NA	19	TRBV4-1	TRBJ2-1	NA	TGCGCCAGCAGCCTCATTCGCGGATTATACCAACTCTCCTACAATGAGCAGTTCTTC	CASSLIRGLYQLSYNEQFF
NA	14	TRBV7-2	TRBJ1-2	NA	TGTGCCAGCAGCTTAGGAACAGGGAACTATGGCTACACCTTC	CASSLGTGNYGYTF
TRBD2	17	TRBV4-1	TRBJ2-3	NA	TGCGCCAGCAGCCAAGTGGTAGCGGGGGGGAGCACAGATACGCAGTATTTT	CASSQVVAGGSTDTQYF
NA	13	TRBV30	TRBJ2-7	NA	TGTGCCTGGTTGTCCCCGACAGGCTACGAGCAGTACTTC	CAWLSPTGYEQYF
NA	14	TRBV6-5	TRBJ1-1	NA	TGTGCCAGCACCATCGGGGGGGGGAACACTGAAGCTTTCTTT	CASTIGGGNTEAFF
NA	23	TRBV21-1	TRBJ2-5	NA	TGTGCCAGCAGCCCCAAAACCCCAGCGCTAGCGGGAGGGAAAAAGCCACTAAGCCAGGCCCAGTACTTC	CASSPKTPALAGGKKPLSQAQYF
TRBD1	17	TRBV19	TRBJ2-4	NA	TGTGCCAGTACCCTCAGCCCCGGAGCAGGGGGCGAAAACATTCAGTACTTC	CASTLSPGAGGENIQYF
TRBD2	15	TRBV6-4	TRBJ2-1	few	TGTGCCAGCAGTGACTCTAGCGGGAGTTACAATGAGCAGTTCTTC	CASSDSSGSYNEQFF
NA	13	TRBV7-9	TRBJ1-2	NA	TGTGCCAGCAGCTTGCAGGAAAACTATGGCTACACCTTC	CASSLQENYGYTF
NA	16	TRBV6-5	TRBJ1-2	NA	TGTGCCAGCAGTTATAGTCCGTCGGGGGGAAGCTATGGCTACACCTTC	CASSYSPSGGSYGYTF
NA	18	TRBV4-2	TRBJ1-5	NA	TGTGCCAGCAGCCAAGATCGATCTGGGACAACGAGCAATCAGCCCCAGCATTTT	CASSQDRSGTTSNQPQHF
NA	13	TRBV15	TRBJ1-1	NA	TGTGCCACCAGCATGTTCTCTAACACTGAAGCTTTCTTT	CATSMFSNTEAFF
NA	13	TRBV12-3/TRBV12-4	TRBJ2-1	NA	TGTGCCAGCACGGGATTGGAAGGTAATGAGCAGTTCTTC	CASTGLEGNEQFF
TRBD1	15	TRBV9	TRBJ2-1	NA	TGTGCCAGCAGCGTAGCGGGGACAGGGGGACTTGAGCAGTTCTTC	CASSVAGTGGLEQFF
NA	13	TRBV27	TRBJ2-7	NA	TGTGCCAGCAGTTCGTCAGATTCCTACGAGCAGTACTTC	CASSSSDSYEQYF
NA	13	TRBV5-1	TRBJ2-4	NA	TGCGCCAGCAGCTTGGGACCCGGGGGCATTCAGTACTTC	CASSLGPGGIQYF
TRBD1	14	TRBV20-1	TRBJ2-1	NA	TGCAGTGCTAGTCTACGGACAGGGTCCAATGAGCAGTTCTTC	CSASLRTGSNEQFF